These T cell receptor beta chains were read from a single sample in a study of T cells in Graves' hyperthyroidism and ophthalmopathy. A single record per CDR3 protein comes from TCRdb applying MiXCR to the multiplex PCR reads. The data show over 400,000 distinct CDR3 sequences, around a fifth seen once. Sequenced sample: blood. These receptors originate from a woman between 70 and 85 years old with Graves' ophthalmopathy. Both conserved end residues are part of each CDR3. D genes are given only for firm matches. For some rows the clone size is stated as once, few or many, or as a class when expanded; others skip it.

J | size | V | D | CDR3 | DNA
TRBJ2-7 | many | TRBV28 | TRBD1 | CASSLMDRDYEQYF | TGTGCCAGCAGTTTAATGGACAGGGACTACGAGCAGTACTTC
TRBJ2-1 | few | TRBV9 | TRBD2 | CASGLAGFDEQFF | TGTGCCAGCGGGCTAGCGGGATTCGATGAGCAGTTCTTC
TRBJ2-3 | - | TRBV20-1 | TRBD1 | CSATSNRGPADTQYF | TGCAGTGCCACCTCTAACAGGGGGCCGGCAGATACGCAGTATTTT
TRBJ1-1 | few | TRBV9 | - | CASSVGGFTEAFF | TGTGCCAGCAGCGTAGGGGGTTTCACTGAAGCTTTCTTT
TRBJ2-5 | - | TRBV5-1 | TRBD2 | CASSLGPAGGRETQYF | TGCGCCAGCAGCTTGGGACCAGCGGGAGGTCGAGAGACCCAGTACTTC
TRBJ2-1 | - | TRBV6-4 | TRBD2 | CASSPSGSGTYNEQFF | TGTGCCAGCAGTCCGAGCGGGAGCGGGACTTACAATGAGCAGTTCTTC
TRBJ1-4 | few | TRBV18 | - | CASSPPTVRGEKLFF | TGTGCCAGCTCACCACCAACCGTGAGAGGTGAAAAACTGTTTTTT
TRBJ2-2 | - | TRBV19 | - | CASSIVARANTGELFF | TGTGCCAGTAGTATAGTGGCCAGGGCTAACACCGGGGAGCTGTTTTTT
TRBJ2-3 | few | TRBV10-3 | - | CAIGALTDTQYF | TGTGCCATCGGCGCTTTAACAGATACGCAGTATTTT
TRBJ2-7 | - | TRBV11-2 | - | CASSISAVGFKKQYF | TGTGCCAGCAGCATCTCGGCTGTCGGGTTCAAGAAGCAGTACTTC
TRBJ2-1 | many | TRBV2 | TRBD2 | CASRAGGRYNEQFF | TGTGCCAGCAGGGCGGGAGGCCGTTACAATGAGCAGTTCTTC
TRBJ2-5 | many | TRBV3-1 | - | CASSQPWETQYF | TGTGCCAGCAGCCAACCGTGGGAGACCCAGTACTTC
TRBJ1-4 | - | TRBV7-2 | TRBD1 | CASSPRQGIEKLFF | TGTGCCAGCAGCCCTCGACAGGGGATAGAAAAACTGTTTTTT
TRBJ1-2 | - | TRBV2 | - | CASSYPRDGEPKYGYTF | TGTGCCAGCAGTTATCCCCGGGACGGCGAACCTAAATATGGCTACACCTTC
TRBJ2-7 | - | TRBV28 | - | CATNIGAYSYEQYF | TGTGCCACCAACATCGGGGCCTACTCCTACGAGCAGTACTTC
TRBJ1-2 | - | TRBV5-4 | TRBD1 | CASSLADRARANYGYTF | TGTGCCAGCAGCTTGGCCGACAGGGCGAGGGCTAACTATGGCTACACCTTC
TRBJ1-2 | - | TRBV5-5 | - | CASSQTGPFFYGYTF | TGTGCCAGCAGCCAAACAGGGCCCTTTTTCTATGGCTACACCTTC
TRBJ2-7 | - | TRBV6-1 | - | CASRRGQLYEQYF | TGTGCCAGCCGGAGAGGGCAGTTATACGAGCAGTACTTC
TRBJ1-1 | many | TRBV6-1 | - | CASRGAGAQREAFF | TGTGCCAGCAGGGGGGCGGGGGCACAGCGTGAAGCTTTCTTT
TRBJ2-4 | - | TRBV27 | TRBD2 | CASRPAGVGNIQYF | TGTGCCAGCAGACCAGCGGGAGTGGGTAACATTCAGTACTTC
TRBJ2-1 | few | TRBV20-1 | TRBD1 | CSARAGQGLGEQFF | TGCAGTGCTAGAGCCGGACAGGGGTTAGGTGAGCAGTTCTTC
TRBJ2-1 | - | TRBV7-9 | TRBD2 | CASTSRTSAPYNEQFF | TGTGCCAGCACCTCAAGGACTAGCGCACCCTACAATGAGCAGTTCTTC
TRBJ1-4 | few | TRBV25-1 | - | CASSELGQNNEKLFF | TGTGCCAGCAGTGAACTCGGACAGAACAATGAAAAACTGTTTTTT
TRBJ2-1 | - | TRBV5-4 | TRBD2 | CASSYSGSPYNEQFF | TGTGCCAGCAGCTATAGCGGGAGTCCCTACAATGAGCAGTTCTTC
TRBJ2-1 | many | TRBV2 | - | CASRVLASPLYNEQFF | TGTGCCAGCAGAGTACTAGCCAGTCCTCTTTACAATGAGCAGTTCTTC
TRBJ2-3 | - | TRBV7-9 | - | CASSSDRGYTPYF | TGTGCCAGCAGCTCCGACCGAGGCTATACGCCGTATTTT
TRBJ2-1 | - | TRBV27 | - | CATRRVNEQFF | TGTGCCACCAGGCGGGTCAATGAGCAGTTCTTC
TRBJ2-1 | many | TRBV6-1 | TRBD1 | CASSYETGLNEQFF | TGTGCCAGCAGTTATGAGACAGGGCTCAATGAGCAGTTCTTC
TRBJ2-1 | - | TRBV9 | - | CASSVVSPANEQFF | TGTGCCAGCAGCGTAGTTAGCCCCGCTAATGAGCAGTTCTTC
TRBJ2-1 | - | TRBV3-1 | TRBD2 | CASSLFPSTSGSTNEQFF | TGTGCCAGCAGCCTTTTCCCCTCGACTAGCGGGAGTACGAATGAGCAGTTCTTC
TRBJ2-3 | - | TRBV11-1 | - | CASSMQERTDTQYF | TGTGCCAGCAGCATGCAGGAAAGAACAGATACGCAGTATTTT
TRBJ2-4 | - | TRBV28 | - | CASSFGENIQYF | TGTGCCAGCAGTTTTGGGGAAAACATTCAGTACTTC
TRBJ2-2 | - | TRBV14 | - | CASSQEFSGGELFF | TGTGCCAGCAGCCAAGAGTTTAGCGGCGGGGAGCTGTTTTTT
TRBJ2-3 | - | TRBV11-3 | TRBD2 | CASRLGGDTQYF | TGTGCCAGCCGCTTGGGAGGGGATACGCAGTATTTT
TRBJ2-1 | many | TRBV2 | TRBD2 | CASMREGYNEQFF | TGTGCCAGCATGCGGGAGGGATACAATGAGCAGTTCTTC
TRBJ1-5 | - | TRBV19 | - | CASTSTGGQGQPQHF | TGTGCCAGTACCTCGACGGGGGGCCAAGGACAGCCCCAGCATTTT
TRBJ2-2 | - | TRBV10-3 | - | CAISESSRTGELFF | TGTGCCATCAGTGAGTCTTCCAGGACCGGGGAGCTGTTTTTT
TRBJ2-3 | - | TRBV5-1 | - | CASSFRGGPSTDTQYF | TGCGCCAGCAGCTTCCGAGGCGGTCCCAGCACAGATACGCAGTATTTT
TRBJ2-7 | few | TRBV7-9 | - | CASSLGSPSPYEQYF | TGTGCCAGCAGCTTAGGAAGCCCTAGCCCCTACGAGCAGTACTTC
TRBJ1-1 | many | TRBV20-1 | - | CSARDTAVGTFF | TGCAGTGCAAGGGACACCGCGGTGGGGACTTTCTTT
TRBJ1-1 | - | TRBV10-1 | TRBD1 | CASSESGQGVEAFF | TGCGCCAGCAGTGAATCTGGTCAGGGGGTTGAAGCTTTCTTT
TRBJ2-5 | many | TRBV2 | - | CASSGQGQETQYF | TGTGCCAGCAGTGGTCAGGGCCAAGAGACCCAGTACTTC
TRBJ2-1 | few | TRBV15 | - | CATSRGLDIYNEQFF | TGTGCCACCAGCAGGGGGTTAGACATTTACAATGAGCAGTTCTTC
TRBJ1-2 | many | TRBV6-1 | - | CASSQQVGAIYGYTF | TGTGCCAGCAGCCAGCAGGTGGGGGCGATCTATGGCTACACCTTC
TRBJ1-5 | - | TRBV19 | TRBD1 | CASTSITGTGEFSQHF | TGTGCCAGTACATCGATCACCGGGACAGGGGAATTTTCCCAGCATTTT
TRBJ2-3 | few | TRBV7-2 | TRBD2 | CASSPRTSGSGTDTQYF | TGTGCCAGCAGCCCTCGGACTAGCGGGAGTGGGACAGATACGCAGTATTTT
TRBJ1-1 | many | TRBV18 | - | CASSPGHRNTEAFF | TGTGCCAGCTCACCGGGACACAGGAACACTGAAGCTTTCTTT
TRBJ1-2 | few | TRBV6-4 | - | CASSDLKPGVSVPEDGYTF | TGTGCCAGCAGTGACTTAAAACCAGGTGTGTCTGTGCCGGAAGATGGCTACACCTTC
TRBJ2-4 | few | TRBV5-1 | - | CASSLSRNIQYF | TGCGCCAGCAGCTTAAGCCGTAACATTCAGTACTTC
TRBJ1-6 | few | TRBV10-2 | TRBD1 | CASIDGQASPLHF | TGCGCCAGCATTGATGGACAGGCATCACCCCTCCACTTT
TRBJ2-2 | - | TRBV9 | - | CASSVGDGELFF | TGTGCCAGCAGCGTAGGGGACGGGGAGCTGTTTTTT
TRBJ2-7 | many | TRBV12-3/TRBV12-4 | TRBD1 | CASSFHRQGREQYF | TGTGCCAGCAGTTTCCACCGACAGGGGCGCGAGCAGTACTTC
TRBJ2-2 | - | TRBV4-3 | TRBD1 | CASSQELGQVTGELFF | TGCGCCAGCAGCCAAGAGTTAGGACAGGTCACCGGGGAGCTGTTTTTT
TRBJ1-1 | few | TRBV7-3 | - | CASSSGTPLGNTEAFF | TGTGCCAGCAGCTCCGGGACACCCCTCGGGAACACTGAAGCTTTCTTT
TRBJ2-7 | - | TRBV6-1 | - | CASSRDQSYEQYF | TGTGCCAGCAGTAGGGACCAATCCTACGAGCAGTACTTC
TRBJ2-5 | few | TRBV12-3/TRBV12-4 | TRBD1 | CASSSTGQGRETQYF | TGTGCCAGCAGTTCAACGGGACAGGGGAGAGAGACCCAGTACTTC
TRBJ2-3 | many | TRBV3-1 | TRBD2 | CASSLLAGGPADTQYF | TGTGCCAGCAGCTTACTAGCGGGAGGGCCAGCAGATACGCAGTATTTT
TRBJ2-1 | many | TRBV27 | TRBD2 | CASSFGLSGRALNEQFF | TGTGCCAGCAGTTTCGGTCTGAGCGGGAGGGCCCTCAATGAGCAGTTCTTC
TRBJ1-4 | few | TRBV6-1 | - | CASRITGLPNEKLFF | TGTGCCAGCAGGATAACGGGTTTACCTAATGAAAAACTGTTTTTT